The 22 T cell receptor beta chains in this list originate from one sample, sequenced in a study of beta chain features in type 1 diabetes (dated by TCRdb to 2016 to 2019). Receptors were amplified or captured by the immunoSEQ multiplex PCR assay. The entire isolated RNA was reverse transcribed using the High Capacity cDNA Reverse Transcription Kit, and thus expressed TCRB transcripts were sequenced. As stored in TCRdb, this immuneACCESS dataset retains in-frame rearrangements with V and J assigned. A fraction of the clones does not appear; measured against another copy, unresolved V genes explain less than half of the discrepancy, and the remainder lacks a known reason. For this sample the table gives approximately 300,000 clones, of which 8% to 13% were detected only once. Roughly 0.014% of the sample is held by the ten biggest clonotypes. The sample consisted of naive CD4+ T cells from blood. The cell subset or site label here, explained by the study, means: true naive CD4+ T cells. The receptors were gathered from a woman under 40 in good health.

In its sample, this clone was seen a few times. The J gene is TRBJ2-3, the V gene TRBV28; 7 bases map to TRBD1. V was pared by 7 bases and J by 5 bases, with 6 bases of the junction left unmatched. The CDR3 has 13 residues. CDR1 and CDR2 from the germline V gene are MDHEN and SYDVKM. The DNA for the CDR3 is TGTGCCAGCACCCAAGGGACAGAAGATACGCAGTATTTT. Translation gives CASTQGTEDTQYF.

The chain employs TRBV28 and TRBJ1-3, with TRBD1 matching 10 bases. This CDR3 has 17 residues. Germline assignment: CDR1 MDHEN and CDR2 SYDVKM. After removal of 4 bases from V and 5 bases from J, the junction contained 11 bases not matched to a gene. The CDR3 sequence: CASSSSGTGVRRNTIYF. CDR3 in DNA: TGTGCCAGCAGTTCATCCGGGACAGGGGTCAGGCGAAACACCATATATTTT.

This clone appeared a few times. The V call is TRBV28, the J call TRBJ2-1, with 8 bases aligning to TRBD2. The germline V gene encodes CDR1 MDHEN and CDR2 SYDVKM. Unmatched junction bases numbered 8, after V lost 8 bases and J lost 8 bases. The CDR3 has 13 residues. The chain's CDR3 is CASRPAGVDEQFF. In DNA, the CDR3 is TGTGCCAGCCGGCCAGCGGGAGTGGATGAGCAGTTCTTC.

The chain has TRBV5-1 and TRBJ2-7; unclear D gene. The germline V and J ends were trimmed by 2 bases and 1 base, with 10 bases remaining between them. In germline, CDR1 is SGHRS, CDR2 YFSETQ. The CDR3 totals 14 residues. CDR3: CASSFSDTSYEQYF. CDR3 nucleotides: TGCGCCAGCAGCTTCTCAGACACATCCTACGAGCAGTACTTC.

CDR3 nucleotide sequence: TGTGCCAGCAGTGAAAGGGGGTTCTCCTACAATGAGCAGTTCTTC. Protein: CASSERGFSYNEQFF. This rearrangement joins TRBV2 to TRBJ2-1; D is perhaps TRBD1 (6 bases). Trimming pared 2 bases from V and 0 bases from J, leaving 8 bases between. Per germline, CDR1 SNHLY and CDR2 FYNNEI. The CDR3 contains 15 residues.

This clone was found a few times. V is TRBV5-4 and J is TRBJ1-1; 7 bases are a match to TRBD1. V was pared by 4 bases and J by 0 bases, with 9 bases of the junction left unmatched. CDR1 SGHNT and CDR2 YYREEE come from the germline V gene (reference sequence). This CDR3 contains 16 residues. The CDR3 bases are TGTGCCAGCAGCCAAGGACACAGGGGCCTGAACACTGAAGCTTTCTTT. Protein sequence: CASSQGHRGLNTEAFF. Full variable domain (missing parts from reference TRBV5-4 and TRBJ1-1): ETGVTQSPTHLIKTRGQQVTLRCSSQSGHNTVSWYQQALGQGPQFIFQYYREEENGRGNFPPRFSGLQFPNYSSELNVNALELDDSALYLCASSQGHRGLNTEAFFGQGTRLTVV.

As concerns this clone: Additional DNA sequences in this sample encode the identical CDR3. The CDR3 spells CASSVVTGAYNEQFF. The CDR3, as DNA: TGTGCCAGCAGCGTAGTGACAGGAGCTTACAATGAGCAGTTCTTC. The chain recombines TRBV9 with TRBJ2-1; TRBD1 is a possible D gene (6 bases). V was cut by 0 bases and J by 4 bases, with 11 bases left in between. The germline V gene has CDR1 SGDLS and CDR2 YYNGEE. This CDR3 spans 15 amino acids.

The J gene is TRBJ2-7, the V gene TRBV2, with D unresolved. The V and J ends lost 5 bases and 6 bases respectively, with 8 bases between them. The CDR3 sequence is 11 residues long. Germline V CDR1 and CDR2: SNHLY, FYNNEI. The CDR3 coding sequence is TGTGCCAGCAGTCGTCTTTTCGAGCAGTACTTC. It yields the protein CASSRLFEQYF.

This clone occurred a few times. The rearrangement joins TRBV7-6 to TRBJ1-1; 8 bases are shared with TRBD1. Germline lookup yields CDR1 SGHVS and CDR2 FNYEAQ. V lost 4 bases and J lost 1; bases outside the gene matches: 2. This CDR3 is 14 amino acids long. In nucleotides, the CDR3 is TGTGCCAGCAGCTCGGGGACAGGGAACACTGAAGCTTTCTTT. Protein: CASSSGTGNTEAFF.

The chain couples TRBV28 to TRBJ1-2, with no clear D. The CDR3 length is 14 residues. Deletions cut 3 bases from V and 4 bases from J, with 12 bases between. Germline V gives CDR1 MDHEN, CDR2 SYDVKM. This CDR3 reads CASSLIPGVYGYTF. The CDR3 DNA reads as TGTGCCAGCAGTTTGATTCCGGGAGTCTATGGCTACACCTTC.

This clone was counted between two and nine times. This chain connects TRBV7-2 to TRBJ2-1; 7 bases fit TRBD1. Germline V gene data show CDR1 as SGHTA and CDR2 as FQGNSA. The CDR3 length is 11 residues. Trimming took 8 bases from V and 13 from J; bases not matched to a gene: 8. The CDR3 reads CASGDRVDQFF. The CDR3 nucleotides read TGTGCCAGCGGCGACAGGGTAGATCAGTTCTTC. Using reference TRBV7-2 and TRBJ2-1 for the parts outside the CDR3, the full variable domain is GAGVSQSPSNKVTEKGKDVELRCDPISGHTALYWYRQSLGQGLEFLIYFQGNSAPDKSGLPSDRFSAERTGGSVSTLTIQRTQQEDSAVYLCASGDRVDQFFGPGTRLTVL.

The chain recombines TRBV18 with TRBJ2-7; D may be TRBD1 (6 bases). Between the trimmed V and J ends, which lost 5 bases and 0 bases, there was a span of 11 bases. Germline CDR1 KGHSH, CDR2 LQKENI. There are 14 residues in the CDR3. In DNA form, the CDR3 reads TGTGCCAGCTCAACCGGGACATTCTCCTACGAGCAGTACTTC. Its translation is CASSTGTFSYEQYF.

The J gene is TRBJ2-3, the V gene TRBV25-1; maybe TRBD2 (5 bases). The germline V gene encodes CDR1 MGHDK and CDR2 SYGVNS. The length of the CDR3 is 14 residues. Trimming removed 5 bases at V and 0 bases at J, with 9 bases between. CDR3 bases: TGTGCCAGCAGTCTTTGGACTAGCACAGATACGCAGTATTTT. Protein: CASSLWTSTDTQYF.

Concerning this clone itself: In the same sample, other DNA sequences code for this CDR3. The CDR3 loop is CASSLLSGSYNEQFF. CDR3 DNA sequence: TGTGCCAGCAGCTTACTGAGCGGGAGTTACAATGAGCAGTTCTTC. The chain links TRBV7-3 to TRBJ2-1; 8 nucleotides line up with TRBD2. V lost 2 bases and J lost 4; bases outside the gene matches: 4. Germline values: CDR1 SGHTA, CDR2 FQGTGA. The CDR3 totals 15 residues.

The CDR3 nucleotides are TGTGCCAGCAGCTTACACGGAGTAACTTTCTTT. The encoded protein is CASSLHGVTFF. The gene calls are TRBV13 and TRBJ1-1, with D hard to call. Germline CDR1 reads PRHDT; CDR2 reads FYEKMQ (reference sequence). V lost 2 bases to trimming and J lost 12 bases, with 10 bases between them. The CDR3 has 11 residues.

The chain has TRBV28 and TRBJ2-3, with 10 nucleotides matching TRBD2. The CDR3 spans 17 residues. V trimming: 7 bases; J trimming: 3 bases; junction bases outside the gene matches: 13. Germline V CDR1 and CDR2: MDHEN, SYDVKM. The CDR3 loop reads CASNGYLAGVGTDTQYF. The DNA of the CDR3 is TGTGCCAGCAATGGCTACCTAGCGGGAGTGGGTACAGATACGCAGTATTTT.

The V and J genes are TRBV18 and TRBJ2-7; TRBD1 aligns across 8 bases. The CDR3 length is 15 residues. Germline values: CDR1 KGHSH, CDR2 LQKENI. The V gene end was trimmed by 0 bases and the J gene end by 7 bases; junction bases not matched to a gene: 8. CDR3: CASSPPAQGAGEQYF. The CDR3 DNA reads TGTGCCAGCTCACCACCGGCGCAGGGGGCAGGGGAGCAGTACTTC. Supplemented by reference TRBV18 and TRBJ2-7, the full variable domain reads NAGVMQNPRHLVRRRGQEARLRCSPMKGHSHVYWYRQLPEEGLKFMVYLQKENIIDESGMPKERFSAEFPKEGPSILRIQQVVRGDSAAYFCASSPPAQGAGEQYFGPGTRLTVT.

This chain uses TRBV30 with TRBJ2-7; TRBD1 is a possible D gene (6 bases). Germline V gene data show CDR1 as GTSNPN and CDR2 as SVGIG (reference sequence). With 0 bases removed from V and 5 bases from J, the gap between germline ends came to 11 bases. This CDR3 has 13 amino acids. The CDR3 is CAWSVQGGHEQYF. As DNA, the CDR3 is TGTGCCTGGAGTGTACAGGGCGGCCACGAGCAGTACTTC. Full variable domain (rest looked up from reference TRBV30 and TRBJ2-7): SQTIHQWPATLVQPVGSPLSLECTVEGTSNPNLYWYRQAAGRGLQLLFYSVGIGQISSEVPQNLSASRPQDRQFILSSKKLLLSDSGFYLCAWSVQGGHEQYFGPGTRLTVT.

This chain links TRBV6-5 with TRBJ1-2, with 8 nucleotides matching TRBD1. V shed 6 bases, J shed 8 bases, and the junction held 11 bases outside the gene matches. In germline, CDR1 is MNHEY, CDR2 SVGAGI. The CDR3 has 14 residues. The CDR3 DNA sequence: TGTGCCAGCAGGTCCCAGGGGGCCCGAGGGGGCTACACCTTC. Translation: CASRSQGARGGYTF.

The chain couples TRBV2 to TRBJ2-5; 8 bases map to TRBD2. The CDR3 contains 15 residues. CDR1 is SNHLY and CDR2 is FYNNEI in the germline V gene. The V gene end was trimmed by 1 base and the J gene end by 5 bases; junction bases not matched to a gene: 6. Written as DNA, the CDR3 is TGTGCCAGCAGTGAAGGACGGGAGGGCCATGAGACCCAGTACTTC. Residues: CASSEGREGHETQYF.

The chain couples TRBV28 to TRBJ2-3, with a tentative D call TRBD2 (6 bases). CDR3 length equals 18 residues. The V and J ends lost 6 bases and 0 bases respectively, with 22 bases between them. Germline CDR1 reads MDHEN; CDR2 reads SYDVKM. CDR3 protein: CASSEAGITPGSTDTQYF. In nucleotides, the CDR3 is TGTGCCAGCAGCGAAGCGGGCATTACTCCCGGGAGCACAGATACGCAGTATTTT.

This clone appeared a few times. This chain connects TRBV6-6 to TRBJ2-1; 10 bases agree with TRBD1. Losses at the gene ends were 5 bases for V and 1 base for J; bases not matched to a gene: 2. This CDR3 has 15 amino acids. Germline-derived CDR1 and CDR2 are MNHNY and SVGAGI (reference sequence). The CDR3 DNA follows: TGTGCCAGCAGTCCGGACAGGGGGTCCTACAATGAGCAGTTCTTC. It encodes CASSPDRGSYNEQFF.